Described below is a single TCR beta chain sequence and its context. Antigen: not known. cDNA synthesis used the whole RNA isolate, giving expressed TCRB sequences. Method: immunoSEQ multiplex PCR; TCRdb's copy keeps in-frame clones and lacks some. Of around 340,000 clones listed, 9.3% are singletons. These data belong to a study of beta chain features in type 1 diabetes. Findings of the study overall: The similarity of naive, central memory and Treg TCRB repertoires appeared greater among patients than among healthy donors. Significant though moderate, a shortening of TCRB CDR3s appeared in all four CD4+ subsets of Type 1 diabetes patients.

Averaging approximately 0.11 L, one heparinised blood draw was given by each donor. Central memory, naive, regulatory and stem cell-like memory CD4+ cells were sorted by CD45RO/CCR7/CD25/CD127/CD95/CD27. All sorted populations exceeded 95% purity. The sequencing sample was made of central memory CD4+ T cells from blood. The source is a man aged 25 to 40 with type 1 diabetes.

The CDR3 DNA is TGCGCCAGCAGCCTGGGGGAACAGCCCCAGCATTTT. Protein sequence: CASSLGEQPQHF. The chain couples TRBV5-1 to TRBJ1-5, with D tentatively TRBD1 (5 bases). The germline V gene encodes CDR1 SGHRS and CDR2 YFSETQ. Trimming took 4 bases from V and 7 from J, leaving 9 bases between them. CDR3 length: 12 amino acids.